The clone carrying this T cell receptor beta chain was detected only a few times. This record belongs to a study of blood T cells in healthy people across ages. Isolation per sample recovered at least 7 million PBMCs. With a J-beta primer mix and a sample-barcoded 5' primer, a second PCR ran about 7 to 11 cycles. A template-switch adaptor with 12 random nucleotides tagged each cDNA molecule. TCRdb used MiXCR to reprocess the 5' RACE reads, holding one entry per CDR3 protein. The repertoire holds roughly 700,000 distinct CDR3 sequences, over 45% seen once, with roughly a third in the top ten. The CDR3 totals 17 residues. Between the trimmed V and J ends, which lost 3 bases and 3 bases, there was a span of 20 bases. Germline V gene data show CDR1 as SGHRS and CDR2 as YFSETQ.

The receptor's source is a woman in her fifties or sixties in good health. V and J are TRBV5-1 and TRBJ2-3, with a weak D call TRBD1 (6 bases). Sequenced sample: blood. CDR3: CASSWGLGAPETDTQYF. The CDR3 DNA is TGCGCCAGCAGCTGGGGTTTGGGGGCGCCAGAGACAGATACGCAGTATTTT.